This entry describes one T cell receptor beta chain. Its specificity is not known. Germline assignment: CDR1 LNHNV and CDR2 YYDKDF (reference sequence). V shed 5 bases and J shed 1 base, with 15 bases lying between them. The CDR3 spans 16 residues. The data derive from a study of T cells after yellow fever vaccination. On the study more broadly: Some fractions had low cell numbers, and these were prepared with SMART-Seq v4 Ultra Low Input. Findings of the study overall: Some clonotypes, a small share, were shared between CD4 and CD8 compartments. The booster saw the reappearance of most primary-vaccination clones (around 96% CD4, about 88% CD8).

TCR cDNA was made by 5'RACE template switching, adding a universal primer site and UMIs. TCRdb processed the 5' RACE reads anew with MiXCR; each CDR3 protein has one entry. Of just under 600,000 distinct CDR3 sequences detected, roughly 13% appear once; the ten largest clones hold around 15%. V gene TRBV15 combines with J gene TRBJ2-1; possible D gene TRBD2, 5 bases. The clonotype comes from a man aged 25-45 years who received the YFV17D yellow fever vaccine. The sample here was PBMCs, taken on the day of the yellow fever booster vaccination. The CDR3 sequence: CATSLEGGPSYNEQFF. The CDR3 DNA follows: TGTGCCACCAGCCTAGAGGGCGGGCCTTCCTACAATGAGCAGTTCTTC.